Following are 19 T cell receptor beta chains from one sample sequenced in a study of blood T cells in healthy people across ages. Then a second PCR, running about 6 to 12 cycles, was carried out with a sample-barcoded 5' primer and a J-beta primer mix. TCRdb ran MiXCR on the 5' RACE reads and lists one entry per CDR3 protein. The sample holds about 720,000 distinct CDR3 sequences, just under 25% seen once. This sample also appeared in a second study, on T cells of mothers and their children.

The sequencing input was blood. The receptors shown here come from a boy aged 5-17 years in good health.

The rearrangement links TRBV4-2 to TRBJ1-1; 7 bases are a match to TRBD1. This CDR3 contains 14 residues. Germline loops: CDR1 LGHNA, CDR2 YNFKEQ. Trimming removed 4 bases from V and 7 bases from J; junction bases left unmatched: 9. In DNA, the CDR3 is TGTGCCAGCAGCCCGGAGAGGGGGCGGGATGAAGCTTTCTTT. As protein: CASSPERGRDEAFF.

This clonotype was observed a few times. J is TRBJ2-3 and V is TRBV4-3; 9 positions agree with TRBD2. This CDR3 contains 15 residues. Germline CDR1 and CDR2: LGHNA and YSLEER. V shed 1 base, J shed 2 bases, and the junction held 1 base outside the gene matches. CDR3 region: CASSQGTSDTDTQYF. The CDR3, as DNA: TGCGCCAGCAGCCAAGGGACTAGCGACACAGATACGCAGTATTTT.

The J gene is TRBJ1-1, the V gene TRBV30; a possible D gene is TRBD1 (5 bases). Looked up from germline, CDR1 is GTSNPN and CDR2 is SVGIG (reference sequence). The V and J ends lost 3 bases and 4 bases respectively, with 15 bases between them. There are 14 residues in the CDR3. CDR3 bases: TGTGCCTGGAGCGCACTTCAGGGCGGCACTGAAGCTTTCTTT. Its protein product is CAWSALQGGTEAFF.

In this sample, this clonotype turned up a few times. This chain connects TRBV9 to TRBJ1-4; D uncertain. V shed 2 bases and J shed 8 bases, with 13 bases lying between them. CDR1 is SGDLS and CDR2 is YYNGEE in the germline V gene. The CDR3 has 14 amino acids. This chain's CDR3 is CASSVSFRGEKLFF. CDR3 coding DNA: TGTGCCAGCAGCGTGTCCTTCCGAGGGGAAAAACTGTTTTTT.

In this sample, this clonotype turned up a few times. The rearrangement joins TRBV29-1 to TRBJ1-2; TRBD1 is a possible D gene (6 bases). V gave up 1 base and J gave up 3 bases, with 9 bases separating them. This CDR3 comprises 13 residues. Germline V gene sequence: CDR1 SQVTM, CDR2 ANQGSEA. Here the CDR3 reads CSVEGGRDYGYTF. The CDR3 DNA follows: TGCAGCGTTGAAGGGGGGCGCGACTATGGCTACACCTTC.

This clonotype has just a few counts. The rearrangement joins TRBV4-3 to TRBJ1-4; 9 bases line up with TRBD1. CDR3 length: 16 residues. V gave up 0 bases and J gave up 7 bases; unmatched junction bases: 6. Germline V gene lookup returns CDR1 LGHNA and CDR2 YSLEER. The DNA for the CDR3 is TGCGCCAGCAGCCAAGATACCGGGACAGGGTCTGAAAAACTGTTTTTT. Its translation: CASSQDTGTGSEKLFF.

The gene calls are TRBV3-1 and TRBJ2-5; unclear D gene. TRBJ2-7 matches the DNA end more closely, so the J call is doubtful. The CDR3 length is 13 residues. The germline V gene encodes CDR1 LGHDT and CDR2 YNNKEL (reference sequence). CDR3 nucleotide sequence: TGTGCCAGCAGCCAAGATTGGGGATCCGAGCAGTACTTC. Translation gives CASSQDWGSEQYF.

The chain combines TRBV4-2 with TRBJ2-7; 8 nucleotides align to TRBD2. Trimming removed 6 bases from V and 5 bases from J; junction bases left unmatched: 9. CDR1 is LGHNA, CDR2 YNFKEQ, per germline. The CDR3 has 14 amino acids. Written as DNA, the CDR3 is TGTGCCAGCAGTCAGCGGGGACTAGAGAACGAGCAGTACTTC. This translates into CASSQRGLENEQYF.

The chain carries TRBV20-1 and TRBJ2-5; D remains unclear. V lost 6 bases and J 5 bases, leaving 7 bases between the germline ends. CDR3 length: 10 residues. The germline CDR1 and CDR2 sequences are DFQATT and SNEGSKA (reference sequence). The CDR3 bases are TGCAGTGCAGGGTGGGAGACCCAGTACTTC. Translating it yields CSAGWETQYF.

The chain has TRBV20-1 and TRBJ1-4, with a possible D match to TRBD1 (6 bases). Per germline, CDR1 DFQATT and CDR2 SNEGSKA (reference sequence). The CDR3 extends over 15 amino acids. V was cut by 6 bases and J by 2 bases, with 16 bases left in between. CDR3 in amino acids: CSAPGGGRTNEKLFF. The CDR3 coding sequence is TGCAGTGCCCCCGGGGGGGGGCGGACTAATGAAAAACTGTTTTTT.

CDR3 region: CASSQAQGYNEQFF. CDR3 sequence (DNA): TGTGCCAGCAGTCAAGCTCAGGGGTACAATGAGCAGTTCTTC. This chain links TRBV12-3 or TRBV12-4 with TRBJ2-1; maybe TRBD1 (6 bases). With 5 bases removed from V and 4 bases from J, the gap between germline ends came to 12 bases. The length of the CDR3 is 14 residues.

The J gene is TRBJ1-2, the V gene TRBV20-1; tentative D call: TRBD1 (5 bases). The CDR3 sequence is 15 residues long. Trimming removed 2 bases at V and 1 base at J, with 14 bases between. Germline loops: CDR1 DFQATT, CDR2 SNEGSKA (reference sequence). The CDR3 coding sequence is TGCAGTGCTAGAATGCATTCAGGGTTTAACTATGGCTACACCTTC. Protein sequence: CSARMHSGFNYGYTF.

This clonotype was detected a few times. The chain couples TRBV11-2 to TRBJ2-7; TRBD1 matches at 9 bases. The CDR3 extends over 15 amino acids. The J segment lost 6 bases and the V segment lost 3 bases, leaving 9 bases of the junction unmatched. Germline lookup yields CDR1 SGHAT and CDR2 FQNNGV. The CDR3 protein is CASSFRIQGAAEQYF. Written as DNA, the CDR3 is TGTGCCAGCAGCTTTCGTATACAGGGGGCGGCCGAGCAGTACTTC.

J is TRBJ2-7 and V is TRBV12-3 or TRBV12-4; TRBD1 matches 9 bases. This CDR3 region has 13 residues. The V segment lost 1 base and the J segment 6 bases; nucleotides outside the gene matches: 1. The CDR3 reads CASSLGDRVEQYF. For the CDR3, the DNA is TGTGCCAGCAGTTTAGGGGACAGGGTCGAGCAGTACTTC.

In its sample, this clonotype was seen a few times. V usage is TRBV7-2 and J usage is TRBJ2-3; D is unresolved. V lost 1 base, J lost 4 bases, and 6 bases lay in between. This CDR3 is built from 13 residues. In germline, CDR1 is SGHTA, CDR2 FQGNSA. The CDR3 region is CASSLEIADTQYF. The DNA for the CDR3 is TGTGCCAGCAGCTTAGAAATAGCAGATACGCAGTATTTT. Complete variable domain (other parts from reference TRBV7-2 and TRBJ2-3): GAGVSQSPSNKVTEKGKDVELRCDPISGHTALYWYRQSLGQGLEFLIYFQGNSAPDKSGLPSDRFSAERTGGSVSTLTIQRTQQEDSAVYLCASSLEIADTQYFGPGTRLTVL.

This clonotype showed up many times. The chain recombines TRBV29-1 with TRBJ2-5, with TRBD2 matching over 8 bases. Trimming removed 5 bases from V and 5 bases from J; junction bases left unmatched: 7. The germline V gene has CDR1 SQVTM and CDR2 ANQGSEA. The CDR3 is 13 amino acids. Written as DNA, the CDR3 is TGCAGCGTTCCAGCGGGAGTTAGTGAGACCCAGTACTTC. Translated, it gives CSVPAGVSETQYF.

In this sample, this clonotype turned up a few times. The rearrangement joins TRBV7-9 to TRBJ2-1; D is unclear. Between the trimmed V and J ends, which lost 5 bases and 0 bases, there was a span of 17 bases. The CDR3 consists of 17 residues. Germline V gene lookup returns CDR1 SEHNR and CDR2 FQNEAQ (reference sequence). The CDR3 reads CASSAPGPLSSYNEQFF. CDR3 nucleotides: TGTGCCAGCAGCGCTCCCGGGCCTTTAAGCTCCTACAATGAGCAGTTCTTC.

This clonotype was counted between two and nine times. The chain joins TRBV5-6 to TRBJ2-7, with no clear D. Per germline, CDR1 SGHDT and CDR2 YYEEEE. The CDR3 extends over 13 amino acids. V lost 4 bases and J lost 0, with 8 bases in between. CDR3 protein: CASSTLLSYEQYF. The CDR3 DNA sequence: TGTGCCAGCAGCACTTTGCTCTCCTACGAGCAGTACTTC.

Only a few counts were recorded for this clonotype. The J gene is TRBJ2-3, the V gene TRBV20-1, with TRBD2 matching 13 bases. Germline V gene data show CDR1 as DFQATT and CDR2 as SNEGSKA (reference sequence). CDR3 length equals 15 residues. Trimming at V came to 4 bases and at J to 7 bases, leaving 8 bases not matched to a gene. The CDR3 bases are TGCAGTGCTAAGGGACTAGCGGGAAGGACTCATACGCAGTATTTT. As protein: CSAKGLAGRTHTQYF.